The 17 T cell receptor beta chains listed next were all sequenced from one sample in a study of tumor-infiltrating lymphocytes in primary liver carcinoma. DNA and RNA were both co-extracted from approximately 22-30 mg of bulk tissue that had not been sorted. A primer matching the constant region was used to make TCR beta cDNA from 450 to 550 ng of total RNA. Slightly modified ARM-PCR with three nested multiplex PCR rounds yielded TCR beta libraries. Running around 9 cycles apiece, the first two PCR rounds relied on TRBV1-TRBV30 forward primers together with a C-beta reverse primer. TCRdb passed the multiplex PCR reads through MiXCR, listing each CDR3 protein once. The table shows about 92,000 distinct CDR3 sequences, with approximately 68% occurring only once. The sample consisted of tumor-adjacent normal liver tissue. All receptors come from a man aged 35-49 years with primary liver carcinoma and hepatitis B virus infection.

Notes on this clonotype: Its ends do not fully match the called genes, so a read error is possible. The chain couples TRBV13 to TRBJ2-7; 7 nucleotides align to TRBD2. The germline CDR1 and CDR2 sequences are PRHDT and FYEKMQ (reference sequence). This CDR3 comprises 11 residues. CDR3 DNA: TGTGCCGGCAGCCTCCGGGGGGAGCACTACTTC. Its protein product is CAGSLRGEHYF. Variable domain in full (rest from reference TRBV13 and TRBJ2-7): AAGVIQSPRHLIKEKRETATLKCYPIPRHDTVYWYQQGPGQDPQFLISFYEKMQSDKGSIPDRFSAQQFSDYHSELNMSSLELGDSALYFCAGSLRGEHYFGPGTRLTVT.

This chain joins TRBV11-2 and TRBJ2-6, with TRBD1 as a possible D gene (5 bases). Trimming left V 5 bases short and J 3 bases short, with 29 bases between. Per germline, CDR1 SGHAT and CDR2 FQNNGV. The length of the CDR3 is 21 residues. Written as DNA, the CDR3 is TGTGCCAGCAGCAGAAATGTCGGCCTGACAGTGTCTGATTGTGGGGCCAACGTCCTGACTTTC. Encoded protein: CASSRNVGLTVSDCGANVLTF.

Worth noting for this clonotype: One end of the junction does not line up with germline, which may come from a read error. In nucleotides, the CDR3 is TGTGCCAGCAGCAAACCCTTCCCACCTGGACTCACTAACTATGGCTACATCTTC. Amino acid sequence: CASSKPFPPGLTNYGYIF. The V gene is TRBV5-4, the J gene TRBJ1-2, with unresolved D. CDR1 is SGHNT, CDR2 YYREEE, per germline (reference sequence). This CDR3 spans 18 amino acids.

With regard to this clonotype: A much larger clone differs from this one at a single base, so this may be a read error. This chain joins TRBV28 and TRBJ2-7, with D possibly TRBD1 on 5 matching bases. The CDR3 covers 13 residues. CDR1 is MDHEN and CDR2 is SYDVKM in the germline V gene. The CDR3 reads CTSSLIQADEQYF. In DNA form, the CDR3 reads TGTACCAGCAGTTTAATACAGGCTGACGAGCAGTACTTC.

As regards this clonotype: Mismatch with germline at one junction end may stem from a read error. The chain employs TRBV11-1 and TRBJ2-1; the D gene is possibly TRBD1 (6 bases). CDR3 length: 17 amino acids. Germline CDR1 and CDR2: SGHAT and FQDESV (reference sequence). In DNA form, the CDR3 reads TGTGCCTGCAGATCCAGCTCGGACAGACTGTCCTACAATGAGCAGTTCTTC. It specifies CACRSSSDRLSYNEQFF.

This clonotype was seen only a few times. The chain links TRBV7-9 to TRBJ1-5; D unresolved. Germline CDR1 and CDR2: SEHNR and FQNEAQ (reference sequence). The germline V and J ends were trimmed by 1 base and 0 bases, with 10 bases remaining between them. The CDR3 sequence is 16 residues long. CDR3 DNA: TGTGCCAGCAGCTTAGACCCCGGTTATAGCAATCAGCCCCAGCATTTT. It specifies CASSLDPGYSNQPQHF. Variable domain in full (rest from reference TRBV7-9 and TRBJ1-5): DTGVSQNPRHKITKRGQNVTFRCDPISEHNRLYWYRQTLGQGPEFLTYFQNEAQLEKSRLLSDRFSAERPKGSFSTLEIQRTEQGDSAMYLCASSLDPGYSNQPQHFGDGTRLSIL.

This clonotype was counted at least ten times. The CDR3 sequence: CSVESRGGELFF. The CDR3 bases are TGCAGCGTTGAATCACGGGGCGGGGAGCTGTTTTTT. V gene TRBV29-1 combines with J gene TRBJ2-2, with a possible D match to TRBD2 (5 bases). In germline, CDR1 is SQVTM, CDR2 ANQGSEA. The V end was cut by 2 bases, the J end by 7 bases, with 8 bases between. The CDR3 has 12 residues.

The table lists this clonotype with a count of one. A much larger clone lies a single base off, so this may be a read error. The CDR3, as DNA: TGCGCCAGCAGCTTGGGAACAGGGACGGATCAGCCCCGGCATTTT. Its protein product is CASSLGTGTDQPRHF. The chain couples TRBV5-1 to TRBJ1-5, with D maybe TRBD1 (6 bases). Germline values: CDR1 SGHRS, CDR2 YFSETQ. The CDR3 totals 15 residues.

This clonotype has ten or more counts. The chain couples TRBV29-1 to TRBJ2-5; 13 nucleotides match TRBD2. V was pared by 6 bases and J by 3 bases, with 10 bases of the junction left unmatched. The CDR3 contains 16 residues. Germline assignment: CDR1 SQVTM and CDR2 ANQGSEA. CDR3: CSVTPGTSGNEETQYF. CDR3 sequence (DNA): TGCAGCGTGACGCCAGGGACTAGCGGGAATGAAGAGACCCAGTACTTC.

Note on this clonotype: Sequence at one end of the junction differs from germline and may be a read error. V gene TRBV4-2 combines with J gene TRBJ2-1; 8 bases fit TRBD2. CDR3 length: 14 amino acids. The germline gives CDR1 LGHNA, CDR2 YNFKEQ. Written as DNA, the CDR3 is TGTGTCAGCAGCCTTAGCGGGACCCACAATGAGCAGTTCTTC. This codes for CVSSLSGTHNEQFF.

This clonotype was seen only a few times. A much bigger clone sits one base away, suggesting this may be a read error. This chain links TRBV5-5 with TRBJ2-1, with D possibly TRBD2 on 5 matching bases. The germline gives CDR1 SGHKS, CDR2 YYEKEE (reference sequence). This CDR3 spans 13 amino acids. The CDR3 is CVSSLDSYNEQFF. CDR3 nucleotides: TGTGTCAGCAGCTTGGACTCATACAATGAGCAGTTCTTC. Combining the CDR3 with reference TRBV5-5 and TRBJ2-1 gives the whole variable domain DAGVTQSPTHLIKTRGQQVTLRCSPISGHKSVSWYQQVLGQGPQFIFQYYEKEERGRGNFPDRFSARQFPNYSSELNVNALLLGDSALYLCVSSLDSYNEQFFGPGTRLTVL.

The chain uses TRBV5-6 and TRBJ2-5; D gene uncertain. V dropped 5 bases and J dropped 7 bases, with 12 bases sitting between them. Germline loops: CDR1 SGHDT, CDR2 YYEEEE. This CDR3 contains 12 residues. The CDR3 bases are TGTGCCAGCAGTAGCATGAAAGGGACCCAGTACTTC. It yields the protein CASSSMKGTQYF.

This clonotype was counted at least ten times. V gene TRBV7-9 combines with J gene TRBJ2-7; 7 positions agree with TRBD2. Germline lookup yields CDR1 SEHNR and CDR2 FQNEAQ (reference sequence). After removal of 3 bases from V and 2 bases from J, the junction contained 7 bases not matched to a gene. This CDR3 contains 15 residues. The CDR3 region is CASSFYGGGTYEQYF. CDR3 nucleotides: TGTGCCAGCAGCTTCTACGGCGGGGGTACCTACGAGCAGTACTTC.

Remarks on this clonotype: A read error is possible here, since a much larger clone lies one base away. The J gene is TRBJ2-7, the V gene TRBV5-4; 11 bases map to TRBD1. Per the germline V gene, CDR1 is SGHNT and CDR2 is YYREEE (reference sequence). This CDR3 has 14 residues. The CDR3: CASSSPGQGAEQCF. In DNA, the CDR3 is TGTGCCAGCAGCAGTCCCGGACAGGGGGCCGAGCAGTGCTTC.

This clonotype occurred many times. The gene calls are TRBV5-5 and TRBJ2-2; D call uncertain. Germline V CDR1 and CDR2: SGHKS, YYEKEE (reference sequence). CDR3 length: 16 amino acids. The germline V and J ends were trimmed by 0 bases and 5 bases, with 14 bases remaining between them. The CDR3 protein is CASSLESTLMTGELFF. CDR3 bases: TGTGCCAGCAGCTTGGAATCTACCTTAATGACCGGGGAGCTGTTTTTT.

This clonotype was detected a few times. A read error is possible here, since a much larger clone lies one base away. The chain couples TRBV12-3 or TRBV12-4 to TRBJ2-7; D gene uncertain. Trimming left V 7 bases short and J 3 bases short, with 10 bases between. The CDR3 totals 12 residues. The CDR3 sequence is CASNLDLYEQYF. CDR3 coding DNA: TGTGCCAGCAATTTGGACCTCTACGAGCAGTACTTC.

As concerns this clonotype: Just one base apart from a much larger clone, this may be a read error. J is TRBJ2-7 and V is TRBV29-1, with D possibly being TRBD1 (6 bases). In germline, CDR1 is SQVTM, CDR2 ANQGSEA. The CDR3 spans 15 residues. V was clipped by 5 bases and J by 2 bases, with 19 bases between them. The CDR3 region has the DNA TGCAGCGTTCCTGTTCCCGGGACACCGCCCTACGAGCAGTACTTC. This gives the protein CSVPVPGTPPYEQYF.